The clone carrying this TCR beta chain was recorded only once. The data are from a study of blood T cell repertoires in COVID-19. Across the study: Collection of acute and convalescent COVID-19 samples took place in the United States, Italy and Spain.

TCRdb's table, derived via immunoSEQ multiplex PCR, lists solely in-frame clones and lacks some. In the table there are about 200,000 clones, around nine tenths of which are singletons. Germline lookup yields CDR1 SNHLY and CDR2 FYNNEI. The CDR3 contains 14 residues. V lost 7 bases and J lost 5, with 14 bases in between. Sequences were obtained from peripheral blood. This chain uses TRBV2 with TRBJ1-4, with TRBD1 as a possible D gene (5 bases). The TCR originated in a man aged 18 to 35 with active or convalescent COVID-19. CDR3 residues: CASIRSRENEKLFF. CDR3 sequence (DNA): TGTGCCAGCATCAGAAGCAGGGAAAATGAAAAACTGTTTTTT. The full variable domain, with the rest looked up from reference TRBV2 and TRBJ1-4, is EPEVTQTPSHQVTQMGQEVILRCVPISNHLYFYWYRQILGQKVEFLVSFYNNEISEKSEIFDDQFSVERPDGSNFTLKIRSTKLEDSAMYFCASIRSRENEKLFFGSGTQLSVL.